A single TCR beta chain is shown here with its context. Antigen unknown. Sampling consisted of one heparinised blood draw per donor, averaging approximately 120 mL. Via the markers CD45RO/CCR7/CD25/CD127/CD95/CD27, stem cell-like memory, regulatory, central memory and naive CD4+ cells were sorted. The source of the sample is a study of beta chain features in type 1 diabetes. Study outcomes and limitations: Shorter TCRB CDR3s, moderately but significantly so, marked every one of the four CD4+ subsets in Type 1 diabetes patients. Any HLA type influence on TCRB rearrangement was left unresolved here. Cells with high TCR expression could be over-represented when cDNA is sequenced.

Trimming took 8 bases from V and 3 from J, leaving 14 bases between them. CDR1 and CDR2 (germline): SGHRS, YFSETQ. The CDR3 length is 14 residues. The isolated RNA, all of it, was reverse transcribed, so expressed TCRB transcripts were what got sequenced. Profiling relied on immunoSEQ multiplex PCR, and the TCRdb table lists in-frame clones only, not all of them. The sample yields hundreds of thousands of clones, about an eighth seen once. The V call is TRBV5-1, the J call TRBJ2-2, with a tentative D call TRBD1 (5 bases). This clonotype was sampled from a man between 18 and 29 years old with type 1 diabetes. The material sequenced was naive CD4+ T cells from blood. Written as DNA, the CDR3 is TGCGCCAGACTGACGGACACCGACACCGGGGAGCTGTTTTTT. Translated: CARLTDTDTGELFF.